These 27 T cell receptor beta chains share one sample of origin, sequenced in a study of OX40 agonist ivuxolimab in advanced cancers. Using immunoSEQ multiplex PCR, the repertoire was profiled, and TCRdb retains in-frame clones only, with some absent. The sample shows 100,000 to 130,000 clones, approximately 89% of them seen only once. Source: CD4+ or CD8+ T cells sorted from blood, taken in a trial of the OX40 agonist ivuxolimab. The source is an adult with an advanced solid tumor such as melanoma, head and neck, liver or kidney cancer.

The J gene is TRBJ1-3, the V gene TRBV29-1; D unresolved. The CDR3 contains 13 residues. V was cut by 3 bases and J by 0 bases, with 6 bases left in between. Germline CDR1 reads SQVTM; CDR2 reads ANQGSEA. In DNA form, the CDR3 reads TGCAGCGTTGAGGGCAACTCTGGAAACACCATATATTTT. Its protein product is CSVEGNSGNTIYF.

The V gene is TRBV6-5, the J gene TRBJ1-4, with 9 bases fitting TRBD1. Germline values: CDR1 MNHEY, CDR2 SVGAGI. The CDR3 consists of 14 residues. V was clipped by 2 bases and J by 7 bases; unmatched bases: 2. CDR3 nucleotide sequence: TGTGCCAGCAGTTACGGGACAGGGAGTGAAAAACTGTTTTTT. This gives the protein CASSYGTGSEKLFF.

This clone was observed a single time. V is TRBV2 and J is TRBJ2-7; TRBD2 agrees at 8 bases. The CDR3 runs to 14 residues. Germline V CDR1 and CDR2: SNHLY, FYNNEI. Unmatched junction bases numbered 7, after V lost 3 bases and J lost 6 bases. This CDR3 reads CASSDVAGLGEQYF. The CDR3 coding sequence is TGTGCCAGCAGTGATGTAGCGGGATTAGGCGAGCAGTACTTC.

A few counts support this clone. The V and J genes are TRBV6-1 and TRBJ1-2; D not certain. The CDR3 is 11 residues long. In germline, CDR1 is MNHNS, CDR2 SASEGT. The V end was cut by 6 bases, the J end by 5 bases, with 7 bases between. CDR3 coding DNA: TGTGCCAGCAGATGGCAGTATGGCTACACCTTC. Translation gives CASRWQYGYTF.

This clone was counted a single time. The chain combines TRBV30 with TRBJ2-2, with 7 bases matching TRBD1. CDR1 is GTSNPN and CDR2 is SVGIG in the germline V gene (reference sequence). Trimming cost V 3 bases and J 6 bases; bases outside gene matches: 7. This CDR3 region has 14 residues. This chain's CDR3 is CAWRRDSASGELFF. CDR3 DNA: TGTGCCTGGAGGAGGGACAGTGCGTCCGGGGAGCTGTTTTTT.

The genes are TRBV30 and TRBJ1-4; unclear D gene. Germline values: CDR1 GTSNPN, CDR2 SVGIG (reference sequence). CDR3 length: 12 amino acids. Trimming cost V 5 bases and J 5 bases, with 9 bases left between them. The chain's CDR3 is CAWGSENEKLFF. CDR3 DNA: TGTGCCTGGGGGTCCGAAAATGAAAAACTGTTTTTT.

V and J are TRBV28 and TRBJ2-7; 10 nucleotides match TRBD1. Germline values: CDR1 MDHEN, CDR2 SYDVKM. This CDR3 contains 13 residues. Trimming cost V 6 bases and J 5 bases; bases outside gene matches: 4. The CDR3 reads CASRGTGVDEQYF. The CDR3 DNA sequence: TGTGCCAGCAGGGGGACAGGGGTCGACGAGCAGTACTTC.

The chain combines TRBV6-1 with TRBJ2-7; D is ambiguous. This CDR3 has 12 residues. V dropped 10 bases and J dropped 0 bases, with 10 bases sitting between them. Germline values: CDR1 MNHNS, CDR2 SASEGT. For the CDR3, the DNA is TGTGCCATCCGGCTTAGCTCCTACGAGCAGTACTTC. Protein: CAIRLSSYEQYF.

This rearrangement joins TRBV5-4 to TRBJ2-4; D unclear. The V gene lost 1 base and the J gene lost 2 bases, with 10 bases spanning the gap. Germline V lookup: CDR1 SGHNT, CDR2 YYREEE (reference sequence). This CDR3 region has 15 residues. The CDR3 DNA reads as TGTGCCAGCAGCTTGTTGATAGGACCCAAAAACATTCAGTACTTC. Its translation: CASSLLIGPKNIQYF. Based on the CDR3 plus reference TRBV5-4 and TRBJ2-4, the full variable domain is ETGVTQSPTHLIKTRGQQVTLRCSSQSGHNTVSWYQQALGQGPQFIFQYYREEENGRGNFPPRFSGLQFPNYSSELNVNALELDDSALYLCASSLLIGPKNIQYFGAGTRLSVL.

The sample holds one count of this clone. The CDR3 reads CASSSPGLLDGQPQHF. In DNA, the CDR3 is TGTGCCAGCAGCTCCCCGGGACTCCTGGATGGTCAGCCCCAGCATTTT. V and J are TRBV7-8 and TRBJ1-5; D is possibly TRBD1 (5 bases). Deletions cut 4 bases from V and 6 bases from J, with 19 bases between. The CDR3 length is 16 residues. Germline lookup yields CDR1 SGHVS and CDR2 FQNEAQ. The whole variable domain, remainder taken from reference TRBV7-8 and TRBJ1-5, is GAGVSQSPRYKVAKRGQDVALRCDPISGHVSLFWYQQALGQGPEFLTYFQNEAQLDKSGLPSDRFFAERPEGSVSTLKIQRTQQEDSAVYLCASSSPGLLDGQPQHFGDGTRLSIL.

This clone rates as medium-sized. The V gene is TRBV20-1, the J gene TRBJ1-1; D remains unclear. The CDR3 has 9 amino acids. V was trimmed by 7 bases and J by 2 bases, leaving 2 bases between them. From germline, CDR1 is DFQATT and CDR2 SNEGSKA (reference sequence). The CDR3 DNA reads TGCAGTGGAAACACTGAAGCTTTCTTT. Its translation: CSGNTEAFF.

The rearrangement joins TRBV6-6 to TRBJ2-7, with TRBD2 identical over 8 bases. The V and J ends lost 6 bases and 3 bases, in that order; junction bases with no gene match: 10. Germline V CDR1 and CDR2: MNHNY, SVGAGI (reference sequence). The CDR3 runs 15 residues. CDR3 sequence (DNA): TGTGCCAGCAGGGAGGGGCTAGCGGGCAGCTACGAGCAGTACTTC. Its translation: CASREGLAGSYEQYF.

V is TRBV5-5 and J is TRBJ2-2; 12 bases match TRBD2. Germline trimming cut 0 bases from V and 7 bases from J; bases unmatched to any gene: 4. Germline V gene lookup returns CDR1 SGHKS and CDR2 YYEKEE (reference sequence). This CDR3 has 16 amino acids. The CDR3 is CASSLVLAGGHGELFF. The CDR3 nucleotides read TGTGCCAGCAGCTTGGTACTAGCGGGAGGACACGGGGAGCTGTTTTTT.

This rearrangement joins TRBV6-5 to TRBJ2-7; 7 nucleotides match TRBD1. This CDR3 has 13 amino acids. Trimming took 2 bases from V and 6 from J; bases not matched to a gene: 4. CDR1 and CDR2 from the germline V gene are MNHEY and SVGAGI. CDR3 DNA: TGTGCCAGCAGTTACCAGACAGGGACCGAGCAGTACTTC. Its translation: CASSYQTGTEQYF.

CDR3 in amino acids: CASSFGGLGLADRGWDTQYF. CDR3 in DNA: TGTGCCAGCAGCTTCGGGGGTTTGGGACTAGCGGACCGGGGCTGGGATACGCAGTATTTT. V and J are TRBV5-5 and TRBJ2-3, with 11 bases matching TRBD2. Germline loops: CDR1 SGHKS, CDR2 YYEKEE (reference sequence). The CDR3 contains 20 residues. The junction had 20 bases not matched to a gene; V was cut back by 2 bases and J by 6 bases.

The rearrangement links TRBV7-9 to TRBJ1-1; tentatively, D is TRBD1 (6 bases). Germline-derived CDR1 and CDR2 are SEHNR and FQNEAQ (reference sequence). CDR3 length equals 14 residues. V lost 1 base and J 10 bases, leaving 16 bases between the germline ends. CDR3 in amino acids: CASSLGARGGLAFF. In DNA form, the CDR3 reads TGTGCCAGCAGCTTAGGGGCCAGGGGAGGGTTAGCTTTCTTT. Complete variable domain (other parts from reference TRBV7-9 and TRBJ1-1): DTGVSQNPRHKITKRGQNVTFRCDPISEHNRLYWYRQTLGQGPEFLTYFQNEAQLEKSRLLSDRFSAERPKGSFSTLEIQRTEQGDSAMYLCASSLGARGGLAFFGQGTRLTVV.

The V and J genes are TRBV4-1 and TRBJ2-2; TRBD2 matches at 11 bases. This CDR3 spans 20 amino acids. Germline V CDR1 and CDR2: MGHRA, YSYEKL. Trimming removed 3 bases from V and 0 bases from J; junction bases left unmatched: 12. Here the CDR3 DNA reads TGCGCCAGCAGCCACCACTTAGCGGGACTAGCGGACCCGAACACCGGGGAGCTGTTTTTT. Protein product: CASSHHLAGLADPNTGELFF.

The J gene is TRBJ2-5, the V gene TRBV29-1; TRBD2 is a possible D gene (6 bases). Germline V gene lookup returns CDR1 SQVTM and CDR2 ANQGSEA. V was clipped by 7 bases and J by 5 bases, with 17 bases between them. This CDR3 spans 13 amino acids. CDR3 sequence: CSAGTPGGETQYF. The CDR3 DNA sequence: TGCAGCGCCGGGACTCCCGGTGGGGAGACCCAGTACTTC.

This clone appeared once. The chain is built from TRBV7-3 and TRBJ2-5, with D hard to call. Trimming took off 5 bases at V and 4 bases at J, with 5 bases between the two ends. The CDR3 sequence is 11 residues long. The V gene's germline CDR1 is SGHTA and CDR2 FQGTGA. CDR3 amino acids: CASSAGETQYF. CDR3 nucleotides: TGTGCCAGCAGCGCCGGAGAGACCCAGTACTTC.

This clone was observed once. V and J are TRBV4-2 and TRBJ1-6, with TRBD1 matching 8 bases. The junction had 11 bases not matched to a gene; V was cut back by 0 bases and J by 7 bases. The CDR3 has 18 amino acids. Germline loops: CDR1 LGHNA, CDR2 YNFKEQ. CDR3 amino acids: CASSQDQRAGDRNSPLHF. In DNA, the CDR3 is TGTGCCAGCAGCCAAGATCAAAGGGCAGGGGACAGGAATTCACCCCTCCACTTT.

The chain couples TRBV5-8 to TRBJ2-5; perhaps TRBD1 as D (6 bases). The V gene lost 0 bases and the J gene lost 0 bases, with 12 bases spanning the gap. Germline CDR1 and CDR2: SGHTS and YDEGEE. The CDR3 length is 16 residues. The CDR3 loop is CASSLGVHRDQETQYF. The CDR3, as DNA: TGTGCCAGCAGCTTGGGAGTCCACAGGGACCAAGAGACCCAGTACTTC.

The chain employs TRBV6-1 and TRBJ2-5; the match to TRBD1 covers 9 bases. The V and J ends lost 11 bases and 5 bases, in that order; junction bases with no gene match: 9. The CDR3 sequence is 13 residues long. Germline lookup yields CDR1 MNHNS and CDR2 SASEGT. The CDR3 bases are TGTGCCGGCAACAGGGGGCCGGGTGAGACCCAGTACTTC. Amino acids: CAGNRGPGETQYF.

This chain connects TRBV10-3 to TRBJ1-1; D possibly corresponds to TRBD1 (6 bases). The CDR3 extends over 15 amino acids. Trimming took 0 bases from V and 1 from J, leaving 9 bases between them. Germline CDR1 and CDR2: ENHRY and SYGVKD. CDR3 loop: CAISESTRGNTEAFF. CDR3 nucleotides: TGTGCCATCAGTGAGTCGACCAGGGGGAACACTGAAGCTTTCTTT.

This chain uses TRBV6-5 with TRBJ1-5, with D uncertain. Germline CDR1 is MNHEY and CDR2 is SVGAGI. The CDR3 runs to 13 residues. V shed 5 bases and J shed 4 bases, with 9 bases lying between them. The CDR3 DNA reads TGTGCCAGCAGTCCCGACCCGAATCAGCCCCAGCATTTT. It codes for CASSPDPNQPQHF.

The chain recombines TRBV10-3 with TRBJ2-7; 7 bases fit TRBD1. Germline values: CDR1 ENHRY, CDR2 SYGVKD. The CDR3 runs 14 residues. Trimming took 3 bases from V and 1 from J; bases not matched to a gene: 3. The CDR3 DNA reads TGTGCCATCAGTGATCTGGGACAGTCCTACGAGCAGTACTTC. Translated, it gives CAISDLGQSYEQYF.

The rearrangement joins TRBV9 to TRBJ1-3; 7 bases fit TRBD1. The CDR3 is made up of 15 amino acids. Germline V gene sequence: CDR1 SGDLS, CDR2 YYNGEE. V shed 0 bases, J shed 4 bases, and the junction held 4 bases outside the gene matches. The CDR3 here is CASSVAGGVGNTIYF. CDR3 sequence (DNA): TGTGCCAGCAGCGTAGCAGGGGGTGTAGGAAACACCATATATTTT.

The rearrangement joins TRBV10-2 to TRBJ1-1, with 7 bases fitting TRBD1. Trimming cost V 3 bases and J 1 base; bases outside gene matches: 2. The germline gives CDR1 WSHSY, CDR2 SAAADI. CDR3 length equals 14 residues. CDR3 loop: CASSERQGNTEAFF. CDR3 nucleotide sequence: TGCGCCAGCAGTGAAAGACAGGGGAACACTGAAGCTTTCTTT.